This T cell receptor (beta chain) derives from a study of identical twins. Germline CDR1 and CDR2: GTSNPN and SVGIG (reference sequence). This CDR3 comprises 12 residues. Trimming pared 5 bases from V and 6 bases from J, leaving 14 bases between. With respect to this clonotype: Its antigen is not identified.

Study results and limitations: While abundant cord blood beta clonotypes carried fewer insertions, memory repertoires showed no such pattern. Sequences that were out-of-frame, alpha and twin-shared displayed an excess of low generation probability.

Template switching added a universal primer site; cDNA carried unique molecular identifiers. TCRdb re-called the 5' RACE reads through MiXCR, storing one row per CDR3 protein. The sample shows 400,000 to 550,000 distinct CDR3 sequences, 13% to 15% of them seen only once. These data were likewise used in another study, on yellow fever vaccine responses in identical twins.

Sequencing input: CD4+ T cells sorted from blood. This sequence joins TRBV30 and TRBJ2-7; D assignment may be TRBD1 or TRBD2 (5 bases each). The receptor comes from a young woman in good health. The CDR3 spells CAWEGPTGEQYF. The DNA for the CDR3 is TGTGCCTGGGAGGGACCCACTGGCGAGCAGTACTTC.